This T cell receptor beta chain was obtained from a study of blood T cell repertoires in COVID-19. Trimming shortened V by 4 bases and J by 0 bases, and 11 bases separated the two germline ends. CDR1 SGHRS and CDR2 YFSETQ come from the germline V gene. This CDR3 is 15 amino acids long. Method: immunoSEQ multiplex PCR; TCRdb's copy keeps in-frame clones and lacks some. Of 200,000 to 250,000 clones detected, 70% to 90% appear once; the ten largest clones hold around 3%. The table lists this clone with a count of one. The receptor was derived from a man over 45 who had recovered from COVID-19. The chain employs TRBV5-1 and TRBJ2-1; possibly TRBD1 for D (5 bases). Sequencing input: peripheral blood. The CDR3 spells CASSPTGHSYNEQFF. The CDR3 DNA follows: TGCGCCAGCAGCCCAACAGGCCACTCCTACAATGAGCAGTTCTTC.